The clone carrying this T cell receptor (beta chain) showed up many times. Germline assignment: CDR1 KGHSH and CDR2 LQKENI. The ends lost 4 bases at V and 8 bases at J; junction bases unmatched: 8. The CDR3 runs 15 residues. This entry is derived from a study of early T cells in non-severe SARS-CoV-2 infection. In the study overall: Sequencing of bulk RNA from unsorted whole blood was done, without chain pairing.

Unique molecular identifiers were added to individual cDNA molecules. TCRdb re-called the 5' RACE reads with MiXCR, one entry per CDR3 protein. The sample consists of around 30,000 distinct CDR3 sequences, 5.6% of them appearing once. The chain uses TRBV18 and TRBJ1-2; the match to TRBD1 covers 12 bases. Sequenced input: whole blood. The TCR originated in an adult who was a healthcare worker with PCR-confirmed SARS-CoV-2 infection or an uninfected control (not recorded which). CDR3 loop: CASSLGQGAPGGYTF. CDR3 in DNA: TGTGCCAGCTCACTGGGACAGGGGGCGCCTGGAGGCTACACCTTC.